The rows below give T cell receptor beta chains drawn from one sample of a study of cytotoxic CD8 clonotypes in ibrutinib-treated CLL. The method was immunoSEQ multiplex PCR; TCRdb's version includes in-frame clones alone and lacks a portion of them. The sample lists 200,000 to 250,000 clones; roughly 74% were seen once. The source material was PBMCs, sampled after 24 months of ibrutinib treatment. All receptors come from a human donor with chronic lymphocytic leukemia. CDR3s include the opening cysteine and the closing phenylalanine or tryptophan. The D gene is left open where the match is weak. Clone size is not always given. Where it is, it says once, few, many or a class for expanded clones.

-	TRBV7-3	-	TRBJ2-7	CASSLVVAGVRESYEQYF	TGTGCCAGCAGCCTAGTAGTAGCCGGGGTCAGGGAGAGCTACGAGCAGTACTTC
-	TRBV2	-	TRBJ2-5	CASSEAGPGTQYF	TGTGCCAGCAGTGAAGCGGGCCCTGGGACCCAGTACTTC
-	TRBV19	TRBD2	TRBJ2-1	CASSISVSSGPFF	TGTGCCAGTAGTATATCGGTCTCTAGCGGTCCGTTCTTC
-	TRBV28	-	TRBJ1-1	CASSLVQGGGTEAFF	TGTGCCAGCAGTTTGGTTCAGGGTGGAGGCACTGAAGCTTTCTTT
-	TRBV30	-	TRBJ2-5	CAWSWLTGYETQYF	TGTGCCTGGAGTTGGCTCACAGGGTACGAGACCCAGTACTTC
-	TRBV7-2	-	TRBJ2-3	CASSLAAVLLTDTQYF	TGTGCCAGCAGCTTAGCGGCGGTCCTGTTAACAGATACGCAGTATTTT
-	TRBV29-1	-	TRBJ2-5	CSVDPGSKETQYF	TGCAGCGTTGACCCGGGGTCGAAGGAGACCCAGTACTTC
-	TRBV10-3	-	TRBJ2-2	CAISESPGKNTGELFF	TGTGCCATCAGTGAGTCCCCCGGGAAGAACACCGGGGAGCTGTTTTTT
-	TRBV6-5	TRBD1	TRBJ1-4	CASSRGTDNEKLFF	TGTGCCAGCAGTCGCGGGACAGATAATGAAAAACTGTTTTTT
few	TRBV6-6	TRBD1	TRBJ2-7	CASTERTGGYEQYF	TGTGCCAGCACCGAAAGGACAGGGGGCTACGAGCAGTACTTC
-	TRBV28	TRBD1	TRBJ2-4	CASSYSGTGYEENIQYF	TGTGCCAGCAGCTACAGCGGGACAGGGTATGAGGAAAACATTCAGTACTTC
-	TRBV7-9	-	TRBJ2-7	CAIENATEQYF	TGTGCCATAGAGAACGCTACCGAGCAGTACTTC
-	TRBV28	TRBD2	TRBJ2-7	CASSIPGLAYEQYF	TGTGCCAGCAGTATACCGGGACTAGCCTACGAGCAGTACTTC
-	TRBV14	-	TRBJ1-1	CASSQGVRNTEAFF	TGTGCCAGCAGCCAAGGGGTAAGGAACACTGAAGCTTTCTTT
-	TRBV18	-	TRBJ2-5	CASSPFEFGVQETQYF	TGTGCCAGCTCACCATTTGAGTTCGGGGTTCAAGAGACCCAGTACTTC
few	TRBV27	-	TRBJ2-7	CASSSPLRQQYF	TGTGCCAGCAGTTCCCCGTTACGACAGCAGTACTTC
-	TRBV18	TRBD1	TRBJ2-2	CASSPTSDRVITGELFF	TGTGCCAGCTCACCAACTTCCGACAGGGTGATTACCGGGGAGCTGTTTTTT
few	TRBV5-6	TRBD1	TRBJ2-7	CASYRGAYEQYF	TGTGCCAGCTACAGGGGGGCCTACGAGCAGTACTTC
-	TRBV9	TRBD1	TRBJ1-1	CASSKQGQGLWRTEAFF	TGTGCCAGCAGCAAACAGGGACAGGGGCTATGGAGGACTGAAGCTTTCTTT
-	TRBV29-1	-	TRBJ1-5	CSVGGRGSDQPQHF	TGCAGCGTTGGCGGCAGGGGTTCGGATCAGCCCCAGCATTTT
few	TRBV30	-	TRBJ2-5	CAWSGYRGATGNGETQYF	TGTGCCTGGAGTGGCTACCGGGGGGCGACAGGGAACGGAGAGACCCAGTACTTC
-	TRBV7-7	TRBD2	TRBJ2-7	CASSRGVNSYEQYF	TGTGCTAGCAGCCGGGGGGTGAACTCCTACGAGCAGTACTTC
few	TRBV30	-	TRBJ1-4	CAWSDQGRSNEKLFF	TGTGCCTGGAGTGATCAGGGCAGGTCGAATGAAAAACTGTTTTTT
-	TRBV25-1	-	TRBJ1-4	CASSELYLETGGEKLFF	TGTGCCAGCAGTGAACTCTATCTTGAGACAGGCGGGGAAAAACTGTTTTTT
-	TRBV5-1	-	TRBJ2-2	CASSLALSLTGELFF	TGCGCCAGCAGCTTGGCACTATCGCTCACCGGGGAGCTGTTTTTT
-	TRBV30	-	TRBJ1-4	CALQPIGGKLFF	TGTGCCTTACAGCCCATTGGGGGGAAACTGTTTTTT
-	TRBV11-2	-	TRBJ1-2	CASSFGGTGRGYTF	TGTGCCAGCAGCTTTGGGGGGACGGGACGCGGCTACACCTTC
-	TRBV4-3	-	TRBJ1-4	CASSQDFARTGEKLFF	TGCGCCAGCAGCCAAGATTTTGCCCGAACGGGGGAAAAACTGTTTTTT
once	TRBV28	TRBD1	TRBJ1-4	CASSFLGGDLEKLFF	TGTGCCAGCAGTTTTTTAGGGGGCGACCTCGAAAAACTGTTTTTT
-	TRBV6-5	-	TRBJ2-1	CASSYLSSSYNEQFF	TGTGCCAGCAGTTACCTATCCTCCTCCTACAATGAGCAGTTCTTC
-	TRBV4-1	-	TRBJ1-1	CASSRDTEAFF	TGCGCCAGCAGCCGAGACACTGAAGCTTTCTTT
-	TRBV2	-	TRBJ2-6	CASSRSSGANVLTF	TGTGCCAGCAGTAGATCCTCTGGGGCCAACGTCCTGACTTTC
few	TRBV28	TRBD1	TRBJ1-2	CASSLSDRAGGYTF	TGTGCCAGCAGTTTATCGGACAGGGCTGGTGGCTACACCTTC
-	TRBV19	-	TRBJ1-5	CASSIGRGEAPQHF	TGTGCCAGTAGTATAGGGCGGGGAGAAGCGCCCCAGCATTTT
-	TRBV5-1	TRBD2	TRBJ2-5	CASSLGGRWAETQYF	TGCGCCAGCAGCTTGGGCGGGAGATGGGCAGAGACCCAGTACTTC
few	TRBV29-1	-	TRBJ1-2	CSVEEPRGYTF	TGCAGCGTTGAAGAGCCGAGGGGCTACACCTTC
-	TRBV6-5	-	TRBJ2-5	CASSYSLRRETQYF	TGTGCCAGCAGTTACTCCCTAAGGCGAGAGACCCAGTACTTC
few	TRBV19	TRBD1	TRBJ2-7	CASSTGQGAHEQYF	TGTGCCAGTAGTACCGGACAGGGGGCTCACGAGCAGTACTTC
-	TRBV5-3	-	TRBJ2-5	CARSSIQGGKETQYF	TGTGCCAGAAGCAGTATTCAGGGGGGAAAAGAGACCCAGTACTTC
-	TRBV9	-	TRBJ2-7	CASSVGVTLTSYEQYF	TGTGCCAGCAGCGTAGGTGTCACACTCACCTCCTACGAGCAGTACTTC